This passage covers 30 T cell receptor beta chains from one sample sequenced in a study of blood T cells in healthy people across ages. It was with a sample-barcoded 5' primer and a J-beta primer mix that a second PCR of roughly 7 to 12 cycles was run. MiXCR, run by TCRdb on the 5' RACE reads, gives a single entry per CDR3 protein. In the table there are roughly 1.6 million distinct CDR3 sequences, 34% of which are singletons. The sample taken for sequencing was blood. The source is a woman in her thirties in good health.

The chain recombines TRBV29-1 with TRBJ2-3, with 8 bases lining up with TRBD1. The length of the CDR3 is 17 residues. The V gene end was trimmed by 4 bases and the J gene end by 5 bases; junction bases not matched to a gene: 17. CDR1 and CDR2 from the germline V gene are SQVTM and ANQGSEA. The CDR3 bases are TGCAGCGTTGGGACAGGGAAGATGCGTAGGAGTGAAGATACGCAGTATTTT. Translated: CSVGTGKMRRSEDTQYF.

This clonotype showed up just a few times. The J gene is TRBJ1-4, the V gene TRBV5-1; the D gene is possibly TRBD1 (6 bases). Trimming left V 4 bases short and J 3 bases short, with 13 bases between. The CDR3 contains 15 residues. Germline V gene data show CDR1 as SGHRS and CDR2 as YFSETQ. The CDR3 spells CASSPQGTANEKLFF. CDR3 bases: TGCGCCAGCAGCCCACAGGGAACGGCTAATGAAAAACTGTTTTTT.

This clonotype has more than one count but fewer than ten. The V gene is TRBV7-9, the J gene TRBJ2-2; D possibly matches TRBD1 or TRBD2 (5 bases each). The V end was cut by 3 bases, the J end by 5 bases, with 13 bases between. The CDR3 runs 15 residues. The germline V gene has CDR1 SEHNR and CDR2 FQNEAQ (reference sequence). Written as DNA, the CDR3 is TGTGCCAGCAGCTTTGGGACCCCATCGACCGGGGAGCTGTTTTTT. Amino acid sequence: CASSFGTPSTGELFF.

V is TRBV6-1 and J is TRBJ1-6; D gene ambiguous. The CDR3 runs 15 residues. V lost 1 base and J lost 10, with 14 bases in between. In germline, CDR1 is MNHNS, CDR2 SASEGT. Here the CDR3 DNA reads TGTGCCAGCAGTGAAGGCCACAGAAGGATGTCACCCCTCCACTTT. As protein: CASSEGHRRMSPLHF.

This clonotype came up many times. CDR3 nucleotides: TGTGCCAGCGGTAAAGCGGGAAATATGTATGATACGCAGTATTTT. Its translation: CASGKAGNMYDTQYF. The chain uses TRBV6-1 and TRBJ2-3; 7 bases fit TRBD2. The CDR3 sequence is 15 residues long. V dropped 8 bases and J dropped 6; count of bases not matched to a gene: 14. Germline CDR1 reads MNHNS; CDR2 reads SASEGT.

The rearrangement joins TRBV5-1 to TRBJ1-4; the D gene is possibly TRBD1 (5 bases). Between the trimmed V and J ends, which lost 3 bases and 4 bases, there was a span of 13 bases. Germline CDR1 reads SGHRS; CDR2 reads YFSETQ. The CDR3 extends over 15 amino acids. CDR3 protein: CASSSNGAGNEKLFF. DNA of the CDR3: TGCGCCAGCAGCTCGAACGGGGCTGGTAATGAAAAACTGTTTTTT.

This clonotype came up a few times. V gene TRBV5-1 combines with J gene TRBJ2-3; D is possibly TRBD1 (5 bases). CDR3 length equals 13 residues. Germline V gives CDR1 SGHRS, CDR2 YFSETQ. The V end was cut by 4 bases, the J end by 3 bases, with 9 bases between. The CDR3 is CASSKPGTDTQYF. The CDR3 DNA reads TGCGCCAGCAGCAAACCAGGGACAGATACGCAGTATTTT.

This clonotype was detected only once. This may be a read error, as it is one base from a much larger clone. This chain joins TRBV4-1 and TRBJ2-7, with 10 bases aligning to TRBD2. Germline loops: CDR1 MGHRA, CDR2 YSYEKL. The CDR3 loop spans 13 amino acids. The CDR3 sequence: CASRGTSAYKQYF. In nucleotides, the CDR3 is TGCGCCAGCAGGGGGACTAGCGCCTACAAGCAGTACTTC.

The rearrangement links TRBV15 to TRBJ2-1; possible D gene TRBD2, 6 bases. This CDR3 has 15 amino acids. CDR1 is LNHNV and CDR2 is YYDKDF in the germline V gene (reference sequence). Trimming shortened V by 3 bases and J by 4 bases, and 13 bases separated the two germline ends. The CDR3 region has the DNA TGTGCCACCAGCAGTCGGGAGACCTCTTACAATGAGCAGTTCTTC. Protein: CATSSRETSYNEQFF.

This clonotype was seen repeatedly, ten times or more. This rearrangement joins TRBV6-6 to TRBJ1-2; TRBD1 might be the D (5 bases). Trimming removed 5 bases from V and 7 bases from J, with 17 bases in between. This CDR3 is 14 amino acids long. Germline CDR1 and CDR2: MNHNY and SVGAGI (reference sequence). CDR3: CASSHRTATGGYTF. CDR3 sequence (DNA): TGTGCCAGCAGTCACAGGACCGCAACGGGTGGCTACACCTTC.

This rearrangement joins TRBV20-1 to TRBJ2-3, with D perhaps given as TRBD1 or TRBD2 (5 bases each). CDR1 and CDR2 (germline): DFQATT, SNEGSKA (reference sequence). The CDR3 extends over 12 amino acids. V lost 7 bases to trimming and J lost 3 bases, with 11 bases between them. The DNA of the CDR3 is TGCAGTGGGGACGGGGAGACAGATACGCAGTATTTT. Translated: CSGDGETDTQYF.

The chain uses TRBV4-1 and TRBJ1-5, with 8 bases that match TRBD1. Germline lookup yields CDR1 MGHRA and CDR2 YSYEKL. The CDR3 has 17 amino acids. V shed 1 base, J shed 2 bases, and the junction held 7 bases outside the gene matches. CDR3 DNA sequence: TGCGCCAGCAGCCAAGGCCCGACAGGGGAAGGCAATCAGCCCCAGCATTTT. It yields the protein CASSQGPTGEGNQPQHF.

The chain combines TRBV27 with TRBJ1-2, with 7 bases matching TRBD1. The germline V gene has CDR1 MNHEY and CDR2 SMNVEV (reference sequence). The V segment lost 3 bases and the J segment 4 bases; nucleotides outside the gene matches: 5. The CDR3 has 14 residues. The CDR3 nucleotides are TGTGCCAGCAGTTTCCAGGGACAGACCTATGGCTACACCTTC. Amino acids: CASSFQGQTYGYTF.

This clonotype was seen ten or more times. The chain uses TRBV7-2 and TRBJ2-7; D gene unclear. CDR3 length: 11 residues. V was cut by 5 bases and J by 6 bases, with 8 bases left in between. Germline V gene sequence: CDR1 SGHTA, CDR2 FQGNSA. This CDR3 is CASSPAFEQYF. The CDR3 nucleotides are TGTGCCAGCAGCCCAGCTTTCGAGCAGTACTTC. Full variable domain (outside the CDR3, taken from reference TRBV7-2 and TRBJ2-7): GAGVSQSPSNKVTEKGKDVELRCDPISGHTALYWYRQSLGQGLEFLIYFQGNSAPDKSGLPSDRFSAERTGGSVSTLTIQRTQQEDSAVYLCASSPAFEQYFGPGTRLTVT.

The chain uses TRBV4-1 and TRBJ1-5; 9 bases align to TRBD1. Trimming cost V 0 bases and J 5 bases; bases outside gene matches: 2. Germline V lookup: CDR1 MGHRA, CDR2 YSYEKL. CDR3 length: 15 residues. The CDR3: CASSQDHRGHQPQHF. DNA for the CDR3: TGCGCCAGCAGCCAAGATCACAGGGGGCATCAGCCCCAGCATTTT.

The chain employs TRBV6-5 and TRBJ2-5; tentatively, D is TRBD1 or TRBD2 (6 bases each). Per germline, CDR1 MNHEY and CDR2 SVGAGI. V was trimmed by 0 bases and J by 2 bases, leaving 13 bases between them. The CDR3 length is 16 residues. For the CDR3, the DNA is TGTGCCAGCAGTTACTCGGGGGGCGTACAACAAGAGACCCAGTACTTC. Protein sequence: CASSYSGGVQQETQYF.

This clonotype has a count of ten or more. The chain links TRBV6-1 to TRBJ2-3, with D hard to call. The CDR3 totals 15 residues. Germline values: CDR1 MNHNS, CDR2 SASEGT. With 8 bases removed from V and 0 bases from J, the gap between germline ends came to 15 bases. Here the CDR3 reads CASPYPPTSTDTQYF. In DNA, the CDR3 is TGTGCCAGCCCATACCCGCCGACTAGCACAGATACGCAGTATTTT.

This clonotype was detected many times. The CDR3 sequence is CSARKDEEGLEQYF. CDR3 nucleotides: TGCAGTGCTAGGAAGGACGAGGAAGGTCTCGAGCAGTACTTC. The chain couples TRBV20-1 to TRBJ2-7; D gene ambiguous. The length of the CDR3 is 14 residues. V lost 3 bases and J lost 6, with 18 bases in between. The germline gives CDR1 DFQATT, CDR2 SNEGSKA (reference sequence).

Worth noting for this clonotype: An end of the junction does not agree with germline; a read error may underlie this. This rearrangement joins TRBV12-3 or TRBV12-4 to TRBJ2-2; D uncertain. CDR3 length: 13 amino acids. The CDR3 bases are TGTGTCAGCAGTCCAAAGAACACCGGGGAGCTGTTTTTT. Translated, it gives CVSSPKNTGELFF.

This sequence joins TRBV7-9 and TRBJ2-7; 10 bases map to TRBD1. The CDR3 is 17 amino acids. The germline gives CDR1 SEHNR, CDR2 FQNEAQ (reference sequence). J lost 4 bases, V lost 6 bases, and 15 bases had no gene match. The DNA for the CDR3 is TGTGCCAGCAGTAACGACAGGGGGCCTTCCTTTCCGTACGAGCAGTACTTC. It yields the protein CASSNDRGPSFPYEQYF.

The chain couples TRBV6-1 to TRBJ1-6; D is ambiguous. The CDR3 covers 14 residues. The V gene lost 6 bases and the J gene lost 11 bases, with 17 bases spanning the gap. Per germline, CDR1 MNHNS and CDR2 SASEGT. The chain's CDR3 is CASRAPRMRTPLHF. The CDR3 DNA reads as TGTGCCAGCAGGGCCCCCAGGATGAGGACACCCCTCCACTTT.

The gene calls are TRBV24-1 and TRBJ2-7; D not certain. Per the germline V gene, CDR1 is KGHDR and CDR2 is SFDVKD. The CDR3 consists of 15 residues. The V gene lost 2 bases and the J gene lost 0 bases, with 10 bases spanning the gap. The CDR3 protein is CATSDCGFLSYEQYF. The CDR3 DNA sequence: TGTGCCACCAGTGATTGCGGATTCCTCTCCTACGAGCAGTACTTC.

The gene calls are TRBV7-2 and TRBJ2-1; 10 nucleotides match TRBD1. This CDR3 is built from 15 residues. The germline gives CDR1 SGHTA, CDR2 FQGNSA. V lost 1 base, J lost 5 bases, and 2 bases stayed unmatched. This CDR3 reads CASSLGDRGNNEQFF. The CDR3 DNA is TGTGCCAGCAGCTTAGGGGACAGGGGTAACAATGAGCAGTTCTTC.

This clonotype appeared a few times. The chain recombines TRBV24-1 with TRBJ1-2; D gene uncertain. The ends were cut back, 5 bases at V and 6 bases at J, with 15 bases in the middle. The CDR3 contains 14 residues. Germline lookup yields CDR1 KGHDR and CDR2 SFDVKD. The CDR3 is CATSASGRMDGYTF. In DNA form, the CDR3 reads TGTGCCACCAGTGCCTCGGGAAGGATGGATGGCTACACCTTC.

The table lists this clonotype with a few counts. This rearrangement joins TRBV11-2 to TRBJ1-1; D gene ambiguous. Germline CDR1 is SGHAT and CDR2 is FQNNGV. The CDR3 runs 12 residues. V gave up 2 bases and J gave up 6 bases, with 7 bases separating them. The CDR3 DNA reads as TGTGCCAGCAGCTTATTACGACCTGAAGCTTTCTTT. Residues: CASSLLRPEAFF.

This clonotype was seen only a few times. The rearrangement links TRBV4-1 to TRBJ2-1, with a possible D match to TRBD2 (6 bases). V lost 2 bases, J lost 0 bases, and 8 bases lay in between. The CDR3 totals 15 residues. Germline values: CDR1 MGHRA, CDR2 YSYEKL. This chain's CDR3 is CASSQPTSSYNEQFF. CDR3 sequence (DNA): TGCGCCAGCAGCCAACCGACTAGCTCCTACAATGAGCAGTTCTTC.

There are a few counts of this clonotype. The chain carries TRBV10-3 and TRBJ1-2, with no clear D. The V and J ends lost 3 bases and 2 bases respectively, with 10 bases between them. The CDR3 has 14 amino acids. Germline values: CDR1 ENHRY, CDR2 SYGVKD. CDR3 coding DNA: TGTGCCATCAGTGAACCGACCAAAAACTATGGCTACACCTTC. This encodes CAISEPTKNYGYTF.

In this sample, this clonotype turned up a few times. The rearrangement joins TRBV7-3 to TRBJ2-1; D tentatively fits TRBD1 or TRBD2 (6 bases each). V was clipped by 8 bases and J by 8 bases, with 22 bases between them. Germline CDR1 SGHTA, CDR2 FQGTGA. The CDR3 runs to 15 residues. The DNA of the CDR3 is TGTGCCAGCTCCCCCGGGGGCCTCGGGGGCGATGAGCAGTTCTTC. Translated: CASSPGGLGGDEQFF.

This chain connects TRBV6-5 to TRBJ1-2; possible D gene TRBD1, 6 bases. V lost 4 bases and J lost 3, with 15 bases in between. Germline V gene lookup returns CDR1 MNHEY and CDR2 SVGAGI. This CDR3 spans 15 amino acids. As DNA, the CDR3 is TGTGCCAGCAGTTCTTATAAGGCAGGGGACTATGGCTACACCTTC. Protein sequence: CASSSYKAGDYGYTF.

In its sample, this clonotype was seen a few times. This chain uses TRBV25-1 with TRBJ2-1; 7 nucleotides line up with TRBD2. Germline V lookup: CDR1 MGHDK, CDR2 SYGVNS. The CDR3 totals 15 residues. Germline trimming cut 3 bases from V and 1 base from J; bases unmatched to any gene: 3. CDR3 protein: CASSDYGGSYNEQFF. CDR3 nucleotides: TGTGCCAGCAGTGATTACGGGGGGTCCTACAATGAGCAGTTCTTC.